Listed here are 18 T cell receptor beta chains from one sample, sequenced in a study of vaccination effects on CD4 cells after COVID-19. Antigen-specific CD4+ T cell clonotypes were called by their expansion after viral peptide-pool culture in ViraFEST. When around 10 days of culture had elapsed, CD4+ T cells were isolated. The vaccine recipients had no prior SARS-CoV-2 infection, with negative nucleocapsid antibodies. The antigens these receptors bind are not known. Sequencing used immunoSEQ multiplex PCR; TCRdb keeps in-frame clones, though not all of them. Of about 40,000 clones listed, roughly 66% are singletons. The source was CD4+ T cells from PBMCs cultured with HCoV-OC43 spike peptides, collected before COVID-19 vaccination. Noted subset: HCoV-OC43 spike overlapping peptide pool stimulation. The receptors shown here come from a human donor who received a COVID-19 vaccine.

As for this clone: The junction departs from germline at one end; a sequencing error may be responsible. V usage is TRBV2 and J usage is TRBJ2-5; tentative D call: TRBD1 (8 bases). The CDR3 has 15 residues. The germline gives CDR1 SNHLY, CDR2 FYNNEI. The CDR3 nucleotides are TGCGCCACGGACAGGGAGAAGGGGAGGGCAGAGACCCAGTACTTC. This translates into CATDREKGRAETQYF.

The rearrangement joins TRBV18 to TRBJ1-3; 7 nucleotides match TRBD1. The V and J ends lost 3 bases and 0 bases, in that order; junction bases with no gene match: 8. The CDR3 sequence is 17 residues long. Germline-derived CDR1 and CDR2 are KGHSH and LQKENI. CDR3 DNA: TGTGCCAGCTCACCGTTCGCTCCAGGGGGCTCTGGAAACACCATATATTTT. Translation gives CASSPFAPGGSGNTIYF.

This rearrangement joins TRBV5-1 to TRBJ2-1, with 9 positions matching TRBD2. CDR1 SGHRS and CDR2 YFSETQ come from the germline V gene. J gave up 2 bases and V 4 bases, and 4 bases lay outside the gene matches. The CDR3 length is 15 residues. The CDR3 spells CASSPSGGPYNEQFF. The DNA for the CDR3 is TGCGCCAGCAGCCCAAGCGGGGGGCCCTACAATGAGCAGTTCTTC.

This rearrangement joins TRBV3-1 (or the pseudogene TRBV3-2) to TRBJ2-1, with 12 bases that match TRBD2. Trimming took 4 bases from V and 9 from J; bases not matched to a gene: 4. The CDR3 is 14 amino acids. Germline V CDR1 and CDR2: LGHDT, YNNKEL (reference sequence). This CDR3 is CASSLGLAGTEQFF. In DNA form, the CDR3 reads TGTGCCAGCAGCCTAGGACTAGCGGGAACTGAGCAGTTCTTC.

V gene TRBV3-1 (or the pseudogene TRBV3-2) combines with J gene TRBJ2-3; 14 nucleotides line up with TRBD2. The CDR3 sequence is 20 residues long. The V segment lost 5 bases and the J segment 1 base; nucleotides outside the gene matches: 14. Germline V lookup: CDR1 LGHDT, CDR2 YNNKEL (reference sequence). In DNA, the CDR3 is TGTGCCAGCAGCTCCTTTGGACTAGCGGGGGGTAGGGCTGGCACAGATACGCAGTATTTT. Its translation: CASSSFGLAGGRAGTDTQYF.

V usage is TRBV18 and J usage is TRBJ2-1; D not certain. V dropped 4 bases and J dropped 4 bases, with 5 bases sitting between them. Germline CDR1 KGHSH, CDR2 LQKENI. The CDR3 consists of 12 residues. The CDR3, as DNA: TGTGCCAGCTCACTAATTTACAATGAGCAGTTCTTC. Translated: CASSLIYNEQFF.

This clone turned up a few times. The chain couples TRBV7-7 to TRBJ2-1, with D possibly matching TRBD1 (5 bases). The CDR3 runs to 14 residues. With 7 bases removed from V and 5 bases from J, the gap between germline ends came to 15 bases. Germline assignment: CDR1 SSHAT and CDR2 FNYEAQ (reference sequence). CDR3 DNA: TGTGCCAGCACTGCCTCGGAACAGGACAATGAGCAGTTCTTC. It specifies CASTASEQDNEQFF.

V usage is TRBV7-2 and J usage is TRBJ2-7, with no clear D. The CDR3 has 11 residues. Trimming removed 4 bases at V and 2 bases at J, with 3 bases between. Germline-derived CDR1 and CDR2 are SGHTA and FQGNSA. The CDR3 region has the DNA TGTGCCAGCAGCTCTGCCTACGAGCAGTACTTC. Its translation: CASSSAYEQYF. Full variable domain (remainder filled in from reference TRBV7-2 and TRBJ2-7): GAGVSQSPSNKVTEKGKDVELRCDPISGHTALYWYRQSLGQGLEFLIYFQGNSAPDKSGLPSDRFSAERTGGSVSTLTIQRTQQEDSAVYLCASSSAYEQYFGPGTRLTVT.

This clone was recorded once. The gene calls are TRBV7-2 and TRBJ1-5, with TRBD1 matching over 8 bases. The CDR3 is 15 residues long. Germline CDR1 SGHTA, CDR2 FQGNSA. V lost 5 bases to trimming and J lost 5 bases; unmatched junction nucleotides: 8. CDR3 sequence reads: CASSTQQGEYQPQHF. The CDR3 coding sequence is TGTGCCAGCAGCACACAACAGGGGGAGTATCAGCCCCAGCATTTT.

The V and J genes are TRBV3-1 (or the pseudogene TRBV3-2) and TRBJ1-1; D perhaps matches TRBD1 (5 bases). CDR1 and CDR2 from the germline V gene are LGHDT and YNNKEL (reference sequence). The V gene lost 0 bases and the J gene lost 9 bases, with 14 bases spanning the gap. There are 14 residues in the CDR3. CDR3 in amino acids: CASSQDSRGGKAFF. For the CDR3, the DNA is TGTGCCAGCAGCCAAGATTCTCGGGGGGGAAAAGCTTTCTTT.

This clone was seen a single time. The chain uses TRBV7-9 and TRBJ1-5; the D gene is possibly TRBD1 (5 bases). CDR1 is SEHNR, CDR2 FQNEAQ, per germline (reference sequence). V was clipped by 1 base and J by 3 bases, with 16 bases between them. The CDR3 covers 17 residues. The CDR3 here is CASSLVGVRGFNQPQHF. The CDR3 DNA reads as TGTGCCAGCAGCTTAGTAGGGGTCCGGGGTTTCAATCAGCCCCAGCATTTT.

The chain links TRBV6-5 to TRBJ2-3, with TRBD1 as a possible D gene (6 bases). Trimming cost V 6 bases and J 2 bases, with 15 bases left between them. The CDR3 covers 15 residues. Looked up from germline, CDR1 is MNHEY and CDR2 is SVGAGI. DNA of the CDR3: TGTGCCAGCAGACCCGACAGGTCCTCCACAGATACGCAGTATTTT. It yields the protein CASRPDRSSTDTQYF.

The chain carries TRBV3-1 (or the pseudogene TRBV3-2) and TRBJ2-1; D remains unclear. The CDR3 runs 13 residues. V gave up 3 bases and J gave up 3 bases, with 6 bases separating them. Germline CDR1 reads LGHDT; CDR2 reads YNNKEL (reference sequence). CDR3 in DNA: TGTGCCAGCAGCCACAACGACTACAATGAGCAGTTCTTC. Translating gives CASSHNDYNEQFF.

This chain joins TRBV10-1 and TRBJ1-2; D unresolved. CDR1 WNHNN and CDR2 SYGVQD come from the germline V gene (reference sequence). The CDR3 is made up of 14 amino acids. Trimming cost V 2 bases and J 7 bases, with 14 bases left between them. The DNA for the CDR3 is TGCGCCAGCAGTGAGGCGGGAGCCCCCTCTGGCTACACCTTC. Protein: CASSEAGAPSGYTF.

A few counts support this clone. The CDR3 is CASSAGTLYSNQPQHF. Written as DNA, the CDR3 is TGTGCCAGCAGCGCCGGGACACTTTATAGCAATCAGCCCCAGCATTTT. The chain links TRBV2 to TRBJ1-5; the D gene is possibly TRBD1 (6 bases). Trimming cost V 6 bases and J 0 bases, with 15 bases left between them. CDR1 is SNHLY, CDR2 FYNNEI, per germline. The CDR3 contains 16 residues.

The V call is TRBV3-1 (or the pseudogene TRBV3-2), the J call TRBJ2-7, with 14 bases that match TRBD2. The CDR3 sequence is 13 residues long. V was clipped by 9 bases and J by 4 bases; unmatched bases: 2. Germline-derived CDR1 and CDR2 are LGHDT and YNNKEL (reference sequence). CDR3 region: CASRTSGGYEQYF. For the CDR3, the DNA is TGTGCCAGTCGGACTAGCGGGGGGTACGAGCAGTACTTC.

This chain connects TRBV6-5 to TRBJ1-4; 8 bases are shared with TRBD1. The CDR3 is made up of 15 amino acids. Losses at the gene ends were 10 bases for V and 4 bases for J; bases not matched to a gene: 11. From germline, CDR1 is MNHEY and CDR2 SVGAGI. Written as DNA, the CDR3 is TGTGCCATTACCGACAGGGGCGCTAATAATGAAAAACTGTTTTTT. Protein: CAITDRGANNEKLFF.

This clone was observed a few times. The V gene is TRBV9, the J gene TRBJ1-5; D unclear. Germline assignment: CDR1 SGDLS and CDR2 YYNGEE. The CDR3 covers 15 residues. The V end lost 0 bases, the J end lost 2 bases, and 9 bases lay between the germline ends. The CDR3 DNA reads TGTGCCAGCAGCGTAGGGACCCTAGGCAATCAGCCCCAGCATTTT. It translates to CASSVGTLGNQPQHF.